This T cell receptor (beta chain) emerged from a study of OX40 agonist ivuxolimab in advanced cancers. Looking at the study overall: Ivuxolimab, an agonistic anti-OX40 (CD134) antibody, was given to patients. People who had prior anti-PD-1, anti-PD-L1 or anti-CTLA-4 therapy could take part, and around 39% had some.

Data came from immunoSEQ multiplex PCR; TCRdb stores just in-frame clones and leaves some out. The table records tens of thousands of clones, about 86% of them present only once. Worth noting for this clone: Antigen: not known.

V was trimmed by 4 bases and J by 2 bases, leaving 12 bases between them. The CDR3 spans 15 residues. Germline-derived CDR1 and CDR2 are SGHVS and FQNEAQ. Study results and caveats: In the expanded peripheral T cells, antigen specificity was never determined. Mean expanded clone counts were higher in CD8+ than CD4+ T cells.

The material was CD4+ or CD8+ T cells sorted from blood, obtained in a trial of the OX40 agonist ivuxolimab. The receptor comes from an adult with an advanced solid tumor such as melanoma, head and neck, liver or kidney cancer. The chain uses TRBV7-8 and TRBJ1-5; D not certain. This CDR3 reads CASSSIGMGNQPQHF. CDR3 DNA: TGTGCCAGCAGCTCTATCGGGATGGGCAATCAGCCCCAGCATTTT.